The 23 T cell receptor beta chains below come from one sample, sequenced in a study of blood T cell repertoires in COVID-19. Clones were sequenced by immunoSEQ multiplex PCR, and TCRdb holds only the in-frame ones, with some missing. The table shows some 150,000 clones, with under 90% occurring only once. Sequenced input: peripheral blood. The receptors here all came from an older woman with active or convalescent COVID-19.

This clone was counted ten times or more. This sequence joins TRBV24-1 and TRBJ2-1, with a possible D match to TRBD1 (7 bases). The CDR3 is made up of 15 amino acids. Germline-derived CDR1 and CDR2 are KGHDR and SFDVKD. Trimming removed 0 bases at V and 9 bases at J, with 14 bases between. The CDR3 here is CATSDLHGQGGEQFF. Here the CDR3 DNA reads TGTGCCACCAGTGATTTGCATGGGCAGGGGGGTGAGCAGTTCTTC.

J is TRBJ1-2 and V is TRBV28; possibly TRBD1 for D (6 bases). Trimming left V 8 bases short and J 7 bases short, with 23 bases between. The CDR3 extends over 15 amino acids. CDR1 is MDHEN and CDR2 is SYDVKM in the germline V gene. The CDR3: CASSFRTAVLSGYTF. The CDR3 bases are TGTGCCAGCTCGTTTCGGACAGCTGTACTCTCTGGCTACACCTTC.

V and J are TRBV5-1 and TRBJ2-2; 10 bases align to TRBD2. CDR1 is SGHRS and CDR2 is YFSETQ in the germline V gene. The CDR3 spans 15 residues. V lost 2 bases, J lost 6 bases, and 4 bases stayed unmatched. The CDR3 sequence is CASSFQLAGSGELFF. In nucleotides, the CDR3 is TGCGCCAGCAGCTTCCAACTAGCGGGGTCCGGGGAGCTGTTTTTT.

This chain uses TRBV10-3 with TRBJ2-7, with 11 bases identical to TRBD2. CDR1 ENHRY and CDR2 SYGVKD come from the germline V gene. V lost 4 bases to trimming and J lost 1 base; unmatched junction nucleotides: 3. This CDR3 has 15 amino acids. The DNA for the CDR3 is TGTGCCATCAGTGGGACTAGCGGGCTTTCCTACGAGCAGTACTTC. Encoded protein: CAISGTSGLSYEQYF.

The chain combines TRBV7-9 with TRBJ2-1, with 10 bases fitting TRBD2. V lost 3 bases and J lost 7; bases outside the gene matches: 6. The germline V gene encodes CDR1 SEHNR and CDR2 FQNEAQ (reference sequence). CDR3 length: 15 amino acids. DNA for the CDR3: TGTGCCAGCAGCTTTAGCGGGGGGTATGGAAATGAGCAGTTCTTC. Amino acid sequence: CASSFSGGYGNEQFF. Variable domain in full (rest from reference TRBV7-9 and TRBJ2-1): DTGVSQNPRHKITKRGQNVTFRCDPISEHNRLYWYRQTLGQGPEFLTYFQNEAQLEKSRLLSDRFSAERPKGSFSTLEIQRTEQGDSAMYLCASSFSGGYGNEQFFGPGTRLTVL.

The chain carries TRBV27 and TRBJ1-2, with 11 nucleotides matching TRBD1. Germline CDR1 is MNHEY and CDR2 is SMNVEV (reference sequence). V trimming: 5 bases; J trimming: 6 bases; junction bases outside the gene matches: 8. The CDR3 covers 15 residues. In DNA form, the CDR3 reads TGTGCCAGCAGTCCCTATGAGGACAGGGGGCATGGCTACACCTTC. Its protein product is CASSPYEDRGHGYTF.

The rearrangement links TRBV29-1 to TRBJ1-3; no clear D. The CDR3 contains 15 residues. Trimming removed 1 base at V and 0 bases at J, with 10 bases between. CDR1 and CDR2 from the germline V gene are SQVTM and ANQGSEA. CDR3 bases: TGCAGCGTTGAAGCGGGTCCTTACTCTGGAAACACCATATATTTT. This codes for CSVEAGPYSGNTIYF. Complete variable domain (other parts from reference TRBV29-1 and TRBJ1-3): SAVISQKPSRDICQRGTSLTIQCQVDSQVTMMFWYRQQPGQSLTLIATANQGSEATYESGFVIDKFPISRPNLTFSTLTVSNMSPEDSSIYLCSVEAGPYSGNTIYFGEGSWLTVV.

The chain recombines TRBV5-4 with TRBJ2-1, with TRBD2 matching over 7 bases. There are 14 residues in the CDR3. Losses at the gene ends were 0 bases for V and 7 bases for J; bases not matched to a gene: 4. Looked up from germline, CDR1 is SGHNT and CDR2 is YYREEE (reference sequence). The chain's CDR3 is CASSLGGSKNEQFF. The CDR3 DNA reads TGTGCCAGCAGCTTGGGCGGGAGTAAGAATGAGCAGTTCTTC.

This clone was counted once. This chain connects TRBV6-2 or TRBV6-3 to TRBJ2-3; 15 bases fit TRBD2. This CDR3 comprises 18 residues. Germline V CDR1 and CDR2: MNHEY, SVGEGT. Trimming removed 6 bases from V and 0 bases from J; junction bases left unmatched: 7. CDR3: CASSSGTSGGRSTDTQYF. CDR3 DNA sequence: TGTGCCAGCAGCTCCGGGACTAGCGGGGGGAGGAGCACAGATACGCAGTATTTT.

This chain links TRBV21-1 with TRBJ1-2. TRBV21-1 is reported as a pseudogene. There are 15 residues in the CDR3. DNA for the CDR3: TGTGCCAGCAGCAAAGAGGGGGGGAGAGACTATGGCTACACCTTC. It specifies CASSKEGGRDYGYTF.

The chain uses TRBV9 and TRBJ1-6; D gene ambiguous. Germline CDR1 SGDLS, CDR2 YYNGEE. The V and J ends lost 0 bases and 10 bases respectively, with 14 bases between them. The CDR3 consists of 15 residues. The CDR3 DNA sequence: TGTGCCAGCAGCGTAGACGGAGGCCGGCTCTCACCCCTCCACTTT. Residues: CASSVDGGRLSPLHF.

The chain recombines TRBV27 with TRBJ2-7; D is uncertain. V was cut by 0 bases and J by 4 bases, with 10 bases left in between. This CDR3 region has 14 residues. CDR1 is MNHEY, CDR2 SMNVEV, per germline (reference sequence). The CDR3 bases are TGTGCCAGCAGTTTATCCCCCGAGGTTTACGAGCAGTACTTC. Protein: CASSLSPEVYEQYF.

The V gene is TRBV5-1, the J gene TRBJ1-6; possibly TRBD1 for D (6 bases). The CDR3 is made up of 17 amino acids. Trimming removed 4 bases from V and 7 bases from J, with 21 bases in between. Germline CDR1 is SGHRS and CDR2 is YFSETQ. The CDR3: CASSPTYDRSRNSPLHF. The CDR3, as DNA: TGCGCCAGCAGCCCTACCTACGACAGGTCTCGGAATTCACCCCTCCACTTT.

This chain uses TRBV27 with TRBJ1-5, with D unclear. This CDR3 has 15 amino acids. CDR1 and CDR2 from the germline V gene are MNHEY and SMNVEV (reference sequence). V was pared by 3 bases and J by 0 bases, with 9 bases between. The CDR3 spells CASSFFPFSNQPQHF. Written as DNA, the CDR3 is TGTGCCAGCAGTTTTTTCCCGTTTAGCAATCAGCCCCAGCATTTT.

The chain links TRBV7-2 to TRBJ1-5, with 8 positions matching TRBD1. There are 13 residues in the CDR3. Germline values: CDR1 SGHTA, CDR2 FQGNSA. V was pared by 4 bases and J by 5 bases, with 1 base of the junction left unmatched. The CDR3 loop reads CASSSDRDQPQHF. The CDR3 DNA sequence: TGTGCCAGCAGCTCGGACAGGGATCAGCCCCAGCATTTT.

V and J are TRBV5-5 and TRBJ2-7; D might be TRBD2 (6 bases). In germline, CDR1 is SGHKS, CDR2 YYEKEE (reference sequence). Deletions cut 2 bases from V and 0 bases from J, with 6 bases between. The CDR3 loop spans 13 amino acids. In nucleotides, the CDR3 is TGTGCCAGCAGCTTCGGGAGCTCCTACGAGCAGTACTTC. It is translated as CASSFGSSYEQYF.

The CDR3 nucleotides are TGCGCCAGCAGCTTCCTAGCGGGGGAGAACACCGGGGAGCTGTTTTTT. Translating gives CASSFLAGENTGELFF. The J gene is TRBJ2-2, the V gene TRBV5-1; 10 nucleotides agree with TRBD2. Germline V gene data show CDR1 as SGHRS and CDR2 as YFSETQ. J lost 1 base, V lost 2 bases, and 2 bases had no gene match. This CDR3 region has 16 residues.

CDR3 nucleotides: TGTGCCAGCAGGACAGGCGACTATGGCTACACCTTC. This codes for CASRTGDYGYTF. The V call is TRBV6-5, the J call TRBJ1-2; possibly TRBD1 for D (6 bases). From germline, CDR1 is MNHEY and CDR2 SVGAGI. The CDR3 consists of 12 residues. V lost 6 bases, J lost 3 bases, and 8 bases lay in between.

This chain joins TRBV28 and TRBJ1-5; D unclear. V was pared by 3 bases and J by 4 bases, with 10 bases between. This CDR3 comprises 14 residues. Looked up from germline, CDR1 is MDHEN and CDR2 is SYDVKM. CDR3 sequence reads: CASSFEVWNQPQHF. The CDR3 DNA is TGTGCCAGCAGTTTCGAGGTATGGAATCAGCCCCAGCATTTT.

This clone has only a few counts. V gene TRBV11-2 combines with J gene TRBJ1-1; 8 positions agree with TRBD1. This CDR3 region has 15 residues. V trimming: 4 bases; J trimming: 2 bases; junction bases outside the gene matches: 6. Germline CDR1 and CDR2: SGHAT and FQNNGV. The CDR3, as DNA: TGTGCCAGCAGCTCCTCGGACAGGGCAAACACTGAAGCTTTCTTT. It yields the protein CASSSSDRANTEAFF.

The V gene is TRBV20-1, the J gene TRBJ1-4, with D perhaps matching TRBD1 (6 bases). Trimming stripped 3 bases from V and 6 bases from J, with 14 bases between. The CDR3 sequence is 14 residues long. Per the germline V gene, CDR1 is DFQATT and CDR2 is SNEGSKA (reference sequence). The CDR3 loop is CSASTGYPDEKLFF. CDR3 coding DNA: TGCAGTGCTAGTACAGGGTATCCGGATGAAAAACTGTTTTTT.

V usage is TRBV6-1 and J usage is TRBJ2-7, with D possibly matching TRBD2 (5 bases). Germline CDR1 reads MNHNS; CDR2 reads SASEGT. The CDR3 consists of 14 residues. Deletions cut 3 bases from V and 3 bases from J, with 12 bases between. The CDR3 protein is CASSDSAEGYEQYV. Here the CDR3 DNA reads TGTGCCAGCAGTGATAGCGCAGAGGGCTACGAGCAGTACGTC.

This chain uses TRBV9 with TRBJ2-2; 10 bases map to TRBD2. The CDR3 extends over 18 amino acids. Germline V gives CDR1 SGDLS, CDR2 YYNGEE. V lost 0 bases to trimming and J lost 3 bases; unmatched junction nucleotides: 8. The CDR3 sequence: CASSVDISGRIDTGELFF. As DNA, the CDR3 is TGTGCCAGCAGCGTAGATATTAGCGGGAGGATTGACACCGGGGAGCTGTTTTTT.